This is a list of T cell receptor beta chains from one sample in a study of T cells in Graves' hyperthyroidism and ophthalmopathy. TCRdb processed the multiplex PCR reads anew with MiXCR; each CDR3 protein has one entry. The table includes roughly 350,000 distinct CDR3 sequences, about 14% detected once. Material for sequencing was blood. These receptors were taken from a woman under 40 with Graves' ophthalmopathy. Each CDR3 is given with its conserved first and last residue. D genes are given only for firm matches. Rows may omit the clone size; those that give it use once, few, many or a size class.

j_call d_call v_call clone_size cdr3_nt cdr3_aa
TRBJ2-3 - TRBV5-4 few TGTGCCAGCAGATATGGACGGAACACAGATACGCAGTATTTT CASRYGRNTDTQYF
TRBJ2-5 - TRBV20-1 many TGCAGTGCTAGAAAGGTTCTCCGGGAGACCCAGTACTTC CSARKVLRETQYF
TRBJ2-1 - TRBV6-2/TRBV6-3 many TGTGCCAGCAGTTCATCCCTAAGGGCGGGGAGCTCCTACAATGAGCAGTTCTTC CASSSSLRAGSSYNEQFF
TRBJ2-5 TRBD2 TRBV4-2 few TGTGCCAGCAGCCAAGATCCCCTGACTAGCGGGGGATTCAGTAATCGAGAGACCCAGTACTTC CASSQDPLTSGGFSNRETQYF
TRBJ1-2 - TRBV24-1 - TGTGCCACCAGTGATTTGACAGGTTCAATTCGTGGCTACACCTTC CATSDLTGSIRGYTF
TRBJ2-2 - TRBV24-1 many TGTGCCACCAGTGATTCACTTAACACCGGGGAGCTGTTTTTT CATSDSLNTGELFF
TRBJ1-1 TRBD1 TRBV28 many TGTGCCAGCAGAACCGGGGGGGGACAGGGCATGAACACTGAAGCTTTCTTT CASRTGGGQGMNTEAFF
TRBJ2-1 - TRBV2 many TGTGCCAGCTTTGAGGGGACCTATGCCTCCTACAATGAGCAGTTCTTC CASFEGTYASYNEQFF
TRBJ1-1 - TRBV7-6 many TGTGCCAGCAGCTTGGTACGGCCGGGGAACACTGAAGCTTTCTTT CASSLVRPGNTEAFF
TRBJ2-3 TRBD2 TRBV28 - TGTGCCAGCAGTCCCCTGGCGGGACTAGCGGGGGGGCCGCTAACAGATACGCAGTATTTT CASSPLAGLAGGPLTDTQYF
TRBJ2-5 TRBD1 TRBV6-2/TRBV6-3 - TGTGCTACCCGGGACAGGGAGATCTATGCAGAGACCCAGTACTTC CATRDREIYAETQYF
TRBJ2-3 - TRBV12-3/TRBV12-4 many TGTGCCAGCAGGGGGATGGCGGGGCCTATCACAGATACGCAGTATTTT CASRGMAGPITDTQYF
TRBJ2-5 - TRBV7-6 many TGTGCCAGCAGCTTAGGGTTTACTATCAAGATTTCCCAAGAGACCCAGTACTTC CASSLGFTIKISQETQYF
TRBJ1-5 - TRBV18 many TGTGCCAGCTCACCGGAAGGACCCCCGGGAGGAACGCCCCAGCATTTT CASSPEGPPGGTPQHF
TRBJ2-7 - TRBV20-1 - TGCAGTGCTGAGGAGGAATACGAGCAGTACTTC CSAEEEYEQYF
TRBJ1-2 - TRBV7-9 many TGTGCCAGCAGCTTGGCGGGTATATATGGCTACACCTTC CASSLAGIYGYTF
TRBJ2-7 - TRBV4-1 - TGCGCCAGCAGCCAAGCAGGACTCTCCTACGAGCAGTACTTC CASSQAGLSYEQYF
TRBJ1-1 - TRBV9 - TGTGCCAGCAGCCTCCGGGGGACCGACATGAGCACTGAAGCTTTCTTT CASSLRGTDMSTEAFF
TRBJ2-7 TRBD2 TRBV20-1 many TGCAGTGCAAAAACTAGCGGGGGGGCCCACGAGCAGTACTTC CSAKTSGGAHEQYF
TRBJ2-7 TRBD2 TRBV20-1 many TGCAGTGCTACCCCTGGACTAGCCAGCGAGCAGTACTTC CSATPGLASEQYF
TRBJ1-4 TRBD1 TRBV7-8 many TGTGCCAGCAGCTCGGACAGGGGGAAGGATGAAAAACTGTTTTTT CASSSDRGKDEKLFF
TRBJ2-1 TRBD1 TRBV24-1 few TGTGCCACCAGTGAACCCCGGGACAGGGAACACAATGAGCAGTTCTTC CATSEPRDREHNEQFF
TRBJ2-7 - TRBV20-1 many TGCAGTGCTAGAGCTTCGCCCGGGACTTACGAGCAGTACTTC CSARASPGTYEQYF
TRBJ2-3 TRBD2 TRBV27 few TGTGCCAGCAGTTTACGCGGGGGGCGGGGAGATACGCAGTATTTT CASSLRGGRGDTQYF
TRBJ1-2 - TRBV7-2 many TGTGCCAGCAGCCCCCCCGGCTACACCTTC CASSPPGYTF
TRBJ2-6 TRBD1 TRBV28 - TGTGCCAGCAGTTTACCCGGGACAGGGGAACCTGGGGCCAACGTCCTGACTTTC CASSLPGTGEPGANVLTF
TRBJ1-1 - TRBV2 many TGTGCCAGCAGTGACCCCCGGGACACCGTCATGAACACTGAAGCTTTCTTT CASSDPRDTVMNTEAFF
TRBJ2-1 - TRBV6-1 - TGTGCCAGCAGTGAAATAGGGAGCTCCTACAATGAGCAGTTCTTC CASSEIGSSYNEQFF
TRBJ2-5 TRBD1 TRBV3-1 many TGTGCCAGCAGCCAAGTAAGAACGGGACAGACTTTCCAAGAGACCCAGTACTTC CASSQVRTGQTFQETQYF
TRBJ2-7 TRBD1 TRBV7-2 many TGTGCCAGCAGCCGCAGGGGGCCGTCCTACGAGCAGTACTTC CASSRRGPSYEQYF
TRBJ2-7 TRBD2 TRBV7-2 many TGTGCCAGCAGCTGGACTAGCGGGGGGGCATTCGAGCAGTACTTC CASSWTSGGAFEQYF
TRBJ2-3 - TRBV2 - TGTGCCAGCAGTGACGGGCGTGATACGCAGTATTTT CASSDGRDTQYF
TRBJ2-5 TRBD2 TRBV6-4 - TGTGCCAGCAGTGACGTGGCGGGGGGTCACGAGACCCAGTACTTC CASSDVAGGHETQYF
TRBJ1-2 - TRBV6-1 - TGTGCCAGCAGCAGGGACAACCCTCGGGGTGGCTACACCTTC CASSRDNPRGGYTF
TRBJ2-4 TRBD2 TRBV7-2 many TGTGCCAGCAGCTTAGGAGCGGGGGCCAGGTGGGCCAAAAACATTCAGTACTTC CASSLGAGARWAKNIQYF
TRBJ2-3 - TRBV7-2 many TGTGCCAGCAGCTTGTCAGCCACCAACACGCAGTATTTT CASSLSATNTQYF
TRBJ2-1 TRBD1 TRBV7-9 many TGTGCCATTGCGACAGGGGGCACTGAGCAGTTCTTC CAIATGGTEQFF